These 32 T cell receptor beta chains originate from one sample sequenced in a study of graft-versus-host responses after intestinal transplantation. What these receptors recognize is not known. Method: immunoSEQ multiplex PCR; TCRdb's copy keeps in-frame clones and lacks some. Altogether some 97,000 clones are present, roughly 90% being singletons, with the ten largest covering roughly 0.97%. The material was unstimulated CD4+ T cells sorted from spleen or lymph node cells, obtained before transplant. The receptors stem from a human donor who was the organ donor for an intestinal transplant.

The rearrangement joins TRBV28 to TRBJ1-5, with TRBD1 matching 9 bases. Per the germline V gene, CDR1 is MDHEN and CDR2 is SYDVKM. The CDR3 extends over 15 amino acids. J was trimmed by 7 bases and V by 7 bases; bases with no gene match: 11. The CDR3 DNA reads TGTGCCAGCACCCCCAGGGGGACAGGGAACCAGCCCCAGCATTTT. This sequence encodes CASTPRGTGNQPQHF.

The V gene is TRBV19, the J gene TRBJ1-3; D gene ambiguous. V lost 4 bases to trimming and J lost 0 bases, with 7 bases between them. Germline V gene sequence: CDR1 LNHDA, CDR2 SQIVND (reference sequence). The CDR3 runs to 14 residues. CDR3 sequence: CASSTLSSGNTIYF. The CDR3 DNA follows: TGTGCCAGTAGTACATTAAGCTCTGGAAACACCATATATTTT.

The V and J genes are TRBV28 and TRBJ1-5, with a possible D match to TRBD1 (6 bases). Germline CDR1 and CDR2: MDHEN and SYDVKM. V dropped 1 base and J dropped 5 bases, with 12 bases sitting between them. This CDR3 contains 15 residues. Here the CDR3 reads CASSLSGVRDQPQHF. DNA for the CDR3: TGTGCCAGCAGTTTATCAGGGGTACGGGATCAGCCCCAGCATTTT.

J is TRBJ2-1 and V is TRBV7-9, with a tentative D call TRBD1 (5 bases). V was shortened by 5 bases and J by 9 bases, with 20 bases between the two germline ends. Germline V lookup: CDR1 SEHNR, CDR2 FQNEAQ (reference sequence). The CDR3 runs 15 residues. CDR3 in amino acids: CASSPPQGGVPEQFF. In nucleotides, the CDR3 is TGTGCCAGCAGCCCCCCCCAGGGTGGTGTTCCTGAGCAGTTCTTC.

The J gene is TRBJ1-4, the V gene TRBV30; no clear D gene. The length of the CDR3 is 18 residues. V was shortened by 2 bases and J by 0 bases, with 19 bases between the two germline ends. Germline V gene sequence: CDR1 GTSNPN, CDR2 SVGIG (reference sequence). As DNA, the CDR3 is TGTGCCTGGAGTAGTGGCGTAGCAGCAAGAACAACTAATGAAAAACTGTTTTTT. Translation: CAWSSGVAARTTNEKLFF.

The genes are TRBV18 and TRBJ2-3; D unresolved. This CDR3 has 15 amino acids. V lost 0 bases, J lost 0 bases, and 7 bases lay in between. Germline V gives CDR1 KGHSH, CDR2 LQKENI. CDR3 region: CASSPPGLSTDTQYF. DNA of the CDR3: TGTGCCAGCTCACCACCGGGGTTAAGCACAGATACGCAGTATTTT.

V usage is TRBV9 and J usage is TRBJ2-3; D possibly corresponds to TRBD2 (6 bases). Germline assignment: CDR1 SGDLS and CDR2 YYNGEE. The CDR3 totals 11 residues. The ends were cut back, 3 bases at V and 8 bases at J, with 7 bases in the middle. CDR3 nucleotides: TGTGCCAGCAGCGGGGGGGTTACGCAGTATTTT. Translation gives CASSGGVTQYF.

V usage is TRBV11-2 and J usage is TRBJ2-1, with TRBD2 matching over 7 bases. V trimming: 5 bases; J trimming: 3 bases; junction bases outside the gene matches: 4. This CDR3 region has 14 residues. Germline CDR1 SGHAT, CDR2 FQNNGV. In DNA, the CDR3 is TGTGCCAGCAGCCATGGGGGGGTCTACAATGAGCAGTTCTTC. Its protein product is CASSHGGVYNEQFF.

The chain combines TRBV18 with TRBJ1-6; D unclear. The V end was cut by 2 bases, the J end by 8 bases, with 7 bases between. The CDR3 covers 13 residues. Germline values: CDR1 KGHSH, CDR2 LQKENI. CDR3 region: CASSPSRYSPLHF. CDR3 nucleotide sequence: TGTGCCAGCTCACCAAGTCGGTATTCACCCCTCCACTTT.

Comment on this clone: Additional DNA sequences in this sample encode the identical CDR3. V usage is TRBV7-9 and J usage is TRBJ1-2; no reliable D call. Germline values: CDR1 SEHNR, CDR2 FQNEAQ (reference sequence). The CDR3 runs to 12 residues. The V gene lost 6 bases and the J gene lost 3 bases, with 8 bases spanning the gap. Here the CDR3 DNA reads TGTGCCAGCAGTCTTGGAGACTATGGCTACACCTTC. Protein sequence: CASSLGDYGYTF. The variable domain in full, with the rest retrieved from reference TRBV7-9 and TRBJ1-2, is DTGVSQNPRHKITKRGQNVTFRCDPISEHNRLYWYRQTLGQGPEFLTYFQNEAQLEKSRLLSDRFSAERPKGSFSTLEIQRTEQGDSAMYLCASSLGDYGYTFGSGTRLTVV.

The rearrangement links TRBV7-9 to TRBJ1-2; D gene uncertain. This CDR3 contains 17 residues. V lost 2 bases and J 0 bases, leaving 16 bases between the germline ends. Germline V gene data show CDR1 as SEHNR and CDR2 as FQNEAQ (reference sequence). The DNA for the CDR3 is TGTGCCAGCAGCTTAAGTCAGACCCAGGAATCTAACTATGGCTACACCTTC. Its protein is CASSLSQTQESNYGYTF.

The gene calls are TRBV4-1 and TRBJ2-3, with D maybe TRBD2 (5 bases). The CDR3 spans 15 residues. Trimming shortened V by 0 bases and J by 4 bases, and 11 bases separated the two germline ends. In germline, CDR1 is MGHRA, CDR2 YSYEKL. As DNA, the CDR3 is TGCGCCAGCAGCCAAGATGGTCCCGGGGCAGATACGCAGTATTTT. It translates to CASSQDGPGADTQYF.

The CDR3 sequence is CASSQESSGGRSTYNEQFF. For the CDR3, the DNA is TGCGCCAGCAGCCAAGAATCTAGCGGGGGGCGTTCTACCTACAATGAGCAGTTCTTC. The rearrangement links TRBV4-1 to TRBJ2-1, with TRBD2 identical over 11 bases. The trim removed 0 bases at V and 2 bases at J, leaving 9 bases unmatched. Germline CDR1 reads MGHRA; CDR2 reads YSYEKL. This CDR3 region has 19 residues.

The chain recombines TRBV7-9 with TRBJ2-1; TRBD1 matches at 7 bases. The CDR3 has 15 amino acids. Germline-derived CDR1 and CDR2 are SEHNR and FQNEAQ (reference sequence). Trimming at V came to 1 base and at J to 3 bases, leaving 3 bases not matched to a gene. Written as DNA, the CDR3 is TGTGCCAGCAGCTTAGAGGCAGGGGGCTACAATGAGCAGTTCTTC. Protein sequence: CASSLEAGGYNEQFF.

The chain links TRBV28 to TRBJ1-5; tentative D call: TRBD1 (5 bases). The V and J ends lost 7 bases and 0 bases respectively, with 10 bases between them. This CDR3 spans 14 amino acids. Germline values: CDR1 MDHEN, CDR2 SYDVKM. The CDR3 region is CASTAGGSNQPQHF. The DNA of the CDR3 is TGTGCCAGCACTGCGGGGGGTAGCAATCAGCCCCAGCATTTT.

This clone was counted a single time. CDR3 residues: CASSYGVRYEQYF. CDR3 nucleotide sequence: TGTGCCAGCAGTTATGGGGTTCGGTACGAGCAGTACTTC. V is TRBV6-5 and J is TRBJ2-7; D ambiguous. The germline gives CDR1 MNHEY, CDR2 SVGAGI. The length of the CDR3 is 13 residues. The V end lost 3 bases, the J end lost 4 bases, and 10 bases lay between the germline ends.

The DNA for the CDR3 is TGCGCCAGCAGTGAGGCAGAGAGTTTCTCTGGAAACACCATATATTTT. Its protein product is CASSEAESFSGNTIYF. The chain links TRBV10-1 to TRBJ1-3; D not certain. The CDR3 loop spans 16 amino acids. In germline, CDR1 is WNHNN, CDR2 SYGVQD (reference sequence). Trimming removed 2 bases at V and 0 bases at J, with 11 bases between.

This clone was counted a single time. The V gene is TRBV5-1, the J gene TRBJ1-1; no definite D call. Trimming stripped 5 bases from V and 6 bases from J, with 17 bases between. Germline V gene sequence: CDR1 SGHRS, CDR2 YFSETQ. The CDR3 has 14 amino acids. Written as DNA, the CDR3 is TGCGCCAGCAGTTCACTTGACGGCAAACCTGAAGCTTTCTTT. Residues: CASSSLDGKPEAFF.

The chain has TRBV6-6 and TRBJ1-6, with TRBD1 identical over 8 bases. The V gene's germline CDR1 is MNHNY and CDR2 SVGAGI (reference sequence). The junction had 2 bases not matched to a gene; V was cut back by 0 bases and J by 10 bases. The CDR3 is 14 amino acids. The CDR3 spells CASSYSTGDSPLHF. The CDR3 DNA sequence: TGTGCCAGCAGTTACTCGACAGGGGACTCACCCCTCCACTTT.

This chain uses TRBV7-3 with TRBJ2-1; 8 nucleotides align to TRBD1. The V gene's germline CDR1 is SGHTA and CDR2 FQGTGA. The CDR3 has 15 amino acids. J was trimmed by 8 bases and V by 5 bases; bases with no gene match: 11. The CDR3 sequence: CASSLSRTGSDEQFF. CDR3 nucleotides: TGTGCCAGCAGCCTATCACGGACAGGGTCAGATGAGCAGTTCTTC.

The genes are TRBV5-6 and TRBJ1-5; 8 nucleotides match TRBD1. This CDR3 spans 15 amino acids. Germline assignment: CDR1 SGHDT and CDR2 YYEEEE. V trimming: 0 bases; J trimming: 6 bases; junction bases outside the gene matches: 5. CDR3 bases: TGTGCCAGCAGCTTGGAGGGCAGGGGGCCTCAGCCCCAGCATTTT. Encoded protein: CASSLEGRGPQPQHF.

A note on this clone: The same CDR3 is also encoded by other DNA sequences in this sample. The chain joins TRBV7-2 to TRBJ1-1; D call uncertain. Trimming removed 2 bases at V and 1 base at J, with 8 bases between. CDR1 and CDR2 (germline): SGHTA, FQGNSA. This CDR3 is 14 amino acids long. CDR3 protein: CASSLMGRNTEAFF. CDR3 coding DNA: TGTGCCAGCAGCTTAATGGGAAGGAACACTGAAGCTTTCTTT.

The V and J genes are TRBV30 and TRBJ2-7; perhaps TRBD1 as D (5 bases). The germline V and J ends were trimmed by 3 bases and 6 bases, with 12 bases remaining between them. Germline-derived CDR1 and CDR2 are GTSNPN and SVGIG (reference sequence). This CDR3 comprises 12 residues. The CDR3 DNA is TGTGCCTGGAGAAGGGGAAATTCCGAGCAGTACTTC. This codes for CAWRRGNSEQYF.

The V and J genes are TRBV5-6 and TRBJ1-2, with 10 bases that match TRBD1. Germline values: CDR1 SGHDT, CDR2 YYEEEE. CDR3 size: 16 residues. Trimming cost V 4 bases and J 10 bases; bases outside gene matches: 16. The CDR3 protein is CASSTLVFGTGATYTF. The DNA of the CDR3 is TGTGCCAGCAGCACCTTAGTTTTCGGGACAGGGGCCACCTACACCTTC.

This chain joins TRBV18 and TRBJ1-3; D remains ambiguous. Germline values: CDR1 KGHSH, CDR2 LQKENI. CDR3 size: 14 residues. V was shortened by 2 bases and J by 2 bases, with 7 bases between the two germline ends. For the CDR3, the DNA is TGTGCCAGCTCACCATCCCAAACTGGAAACACCATATATTTT. Residues: CASSPSQTGNTIYF. Supplemented by reference TRBV18 and TRBJ1-3, the full variable domain reads NAGVMQNPRHLVRRRGQEARLRCSPMKGHSHVYWYRQLPEEGLKFMVYLQKENIIDESGMPKERFSAEFPKEGPSILRIQQVVRGDSAAYFCASSPSQTGNTIYFGEGSWLTVV.

The chain employs TRBV2 and TRBJ2-7, with D unclear. Germline CDR1 is SNHLY and CDR2 is FYNNEI. With 4 bases removed from V and 0 bases from J, the gap between germline ends came to 7 bases. The CDR3 has 13 residues. As DNA, the CDR3 is TGTGCCAGCAGTGGAACGGTCTCCTACGAGCAGTACTTC. It encodes CASSGTVSYEQYF.

The J gene is TRBJ2-3, the V gene TRBV30; 16 nucleotides match TRBD2. The CDR3 consists of 15 residues. Trimming at V came to 3 bases and at J to 4 bases, leaving 1 base not matched to a gene. In germline, CDR1 is GTSNPN, CDR2 SVGIG (reference sequence). The CDR3 DNA reads as TGTGCCTGGAGCGGGACTAGCGGGGGGGCAGATACGCAGTATTTT. It translates to CAWSGTSGGADTQYF.

This chain connects TRBV21-1 to TRBJ1-4. TRBV21-1 is a listed pseudogene. This CDR3 has 15 residues. The DNA of the CDR3 is TGTGCCAGCAGCTCATCCCGGGTCTACAATGAAAAACTGTTTTTT. Translation gives CASSSSRVYNEKLFF.

The rearrangement joins TRBV18 to TRBJ2-5; unclear D gene. CDR1 and CDR2 from the germline V gene are KGHSH and LQKENI. The CDR3 sequence is 16 residues long. Trimming left V 6 bases short and J 1 base short, with 18 bases between. The chain's CDR3 is CASSTGSEPFQETQYF. The DNA for the CDR3 is TGTGCCAGCTCGACTGGTTCCGAGCCCTTCCAAGAGACCCAGTACTTC.

This sequence joins TRBV20-1 and TRBJ2-1; D call uncertain. The CDR3 has 11 amino acids. Germline V gene sequence: CDR1 DFQATT, CDR2 SNEGSKA (reference sequence). Trimming pared 6 bases from V and 4 bases from J, leaving 7 bases between. The CDR3 sequence is CSALPYNEQFF. CDR3 coding DNA: TGCAGTGCCTTACCGTACAATGAGCAGTTCTTC.

This chain links TRBV6-5 with TRBJ2-5, with a tentative D call TRBD2 (5 bases). CDR1 MNHEY and CDR2 SVGAGI come from the germline V gene. The CDR3 is 15 residues long. V was clipped by 2 bases and J by 5 bases, with 15 bases between them. The CDR3: CASSYNLGVGETQYF. The CDR3 DNA is TGTGCCAGCAGTTACAACCTCGGGGTGGGTGAGACCCAGTACTTC.

The chain combines TRBV6-5 with TRBJ2-5, with 9 bases aligning to TRBD2. Germline trimming cut 5 bases from V and 5 bases from J; bases unmatched to any gene: 6. This CDR3 has 14 amino acids. Germline-derived CDR1 and CDR2 are MNHEY and SVGAGI. The CDR3 DNA follows: TGTGCCAGCAGTGTACTAGCGGGCCGGGAGACCCAGTACTTC. Encoded protein: CASSVLAGRETQYF.